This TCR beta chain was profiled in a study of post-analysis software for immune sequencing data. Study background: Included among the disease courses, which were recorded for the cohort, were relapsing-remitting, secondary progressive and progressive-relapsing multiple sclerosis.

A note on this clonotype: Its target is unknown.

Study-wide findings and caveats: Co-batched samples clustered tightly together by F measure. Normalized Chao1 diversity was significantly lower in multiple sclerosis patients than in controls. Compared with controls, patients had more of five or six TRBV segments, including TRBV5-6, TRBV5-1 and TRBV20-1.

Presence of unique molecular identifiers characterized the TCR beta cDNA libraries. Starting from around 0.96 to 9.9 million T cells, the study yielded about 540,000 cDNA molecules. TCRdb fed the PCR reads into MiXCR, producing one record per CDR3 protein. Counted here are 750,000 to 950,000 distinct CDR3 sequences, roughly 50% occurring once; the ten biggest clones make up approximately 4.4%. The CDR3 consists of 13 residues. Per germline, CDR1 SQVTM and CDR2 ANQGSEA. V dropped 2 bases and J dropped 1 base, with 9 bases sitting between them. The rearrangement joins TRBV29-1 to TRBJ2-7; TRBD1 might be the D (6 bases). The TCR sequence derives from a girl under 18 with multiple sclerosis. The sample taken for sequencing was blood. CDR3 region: CSVETDRSYEQYF. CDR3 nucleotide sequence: TGCAGCGTTGAAACCGACAGGTCCTACGAGCAGTACTTC.